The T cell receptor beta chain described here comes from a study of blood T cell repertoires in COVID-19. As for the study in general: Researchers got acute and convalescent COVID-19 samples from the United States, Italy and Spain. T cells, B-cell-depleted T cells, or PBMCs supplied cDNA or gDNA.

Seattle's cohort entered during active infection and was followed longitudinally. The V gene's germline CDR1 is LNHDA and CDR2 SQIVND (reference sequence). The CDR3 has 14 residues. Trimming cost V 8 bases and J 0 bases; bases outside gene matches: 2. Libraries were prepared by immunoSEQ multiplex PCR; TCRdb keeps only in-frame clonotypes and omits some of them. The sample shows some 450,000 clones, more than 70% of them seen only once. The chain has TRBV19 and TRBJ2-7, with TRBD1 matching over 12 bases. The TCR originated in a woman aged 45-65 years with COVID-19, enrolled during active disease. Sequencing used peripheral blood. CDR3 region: CASGTGGSSYEQYF. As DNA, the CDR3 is TGTGCCAGTGGGACAGGGGGCAGCTCCTACGAGCAGTACTTC. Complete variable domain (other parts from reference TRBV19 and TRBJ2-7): DGGITQSPKYLFRKEGQNVTLSCEQNLNHDAMYWYRQDPGQGLRLIYYSQIVNDFQKGDIAEGYSVSREKKESFPLTVTSAQKNPTAFYLCASGTGGSSYEQYFGPGTRLTVT.